The 6 T cell receptor beta chains presented below share a single source sample, sequenced in a study of control samples from healthy donors and cancer patients (dated by TCRdb to the early 2020s). The receptor library was made with the immunoSEQ multiplex PCR assay. In TCRdb, the immuneACCESS table is reduced to in-frame sequences with V and J assigned. These tables do not hold every clone; where another copy was compared, an unresolved V gene accounts for under half, and the others remain unexplained. This sample has approximately 150,000 clones in its table, and 75% to 95% of those were observed once. The ten largest clonotypes hold about 7.1% of the sample. Sequencing was done on a sample of blood. These receptors were obtained from a man younger than 35 in good health.

This chain uses TRBV6-6 with TRBJ1-1; D is ambiguous. Looked up from germline, CDR1 is MNHNY and CDR2 is SVGAGI (reference sequence). The CDR3 runs to 13 residues. Trimming removed 6 bases at V and 0 bases at J, with 8 bases between. CDR3 bases: TGTGCCAGCAGGGGCCCAGTGAACACTGAAGCTTTCTTT. Translation: CASRGPVNTEAFF.

This chain links TRBV13 with TRBJ1-2; no firm D call. CDR1 PRHDT and CDR2 FYEKMQ come from the germline V gene (reference sequence). The V gene lost 3 bases and the J gene lost 0 bases, with 8 bases spanning the gap. This CDR3 is 14 amino acids long. In DNA form, the CDR3 reads TGTGCCAGCAGCTTGCGCAGCACTAACTATGGCTACACCTTC. Protein sequence: CASSLRSTNYGYTF.

This sequence joins TRBV27 and TRBJ1-1, with D uncertain. V lost 2 bases and J 0 bases, leaving 10 bases between the germline ends. Germline loops: CDR1 MNHEY, CDR2 SMNVEV (reference sequence). There are 15 residues in the CDR3. CDR3 in DNA: TGTGCCAGCAGTTTAGGAGACTTCATGAACACTGAAGCTTTCTTT. Its translation is CASSLGDFMNTEAFF.

The gene calls are TRBV6-5 and TRBJ2-1, with D tentatively TRBD1 (5 bases). The CDR3 runs to 14 residues. Looked up from germline, CDR1 is MNHEY and CDR2 is SVGAGI. The V end lost 5 bases, the J end lost 4 bases, and 12 bases lay between the germline ends. The CDR3 protein is CASSPQGPYNEQFF. In DNA, the CDR3 is TGTGCCAGCAGTCCGCAGGGCCCTTACAATGAGCAGTTCTTC.

The V and J genes are TRBV5-1 and TRBJ2-7; 8 bases line up with TRBD1. The V gene end was trimmed by 4 bases and the J gene end by 5 bases; junction bases not matched to a gene: 5. Germline CDR1 is SGHRS and CDR2 is YFSETQ. The CDR3 runs 13 residues. The CDR3 region has the DNA TGCGCCAGCAGCCCGACAGGGGTGCACGAGCAGTACTTC. It translates to CASSPTGVHEQYF.

The gene calls are TRBV2 and TRBJ1-2; TRBD1 matches at 8 bases. The CDR3 is 14 residues long. V shed 1 base, J shed 7 bases, and the junction held 5 bases outside the gene matches. Germline CDR1 and CDR2: SNHLY and FYNNEI. The CDR3 protein is CASSEDRGAGGYTF. CDR3 bases: TGTGCCAGCAGTGAAGACAGGGGGGCTGGTGGCTACACCTTC.